This T cell receptor beta chain was captured in a study of T cells in Graves' hyperthyroidism and ophthalmopathy. This clonotype was recorded a few times. Trimming removed 3 bases from V and 4 bases from J, with 21 bases in between. Germline V gene lookup returns CDR1 SGHAT and CDR2 FQNNGV. The CDR3 spans 17 residues. From RNA transcripts, TCR beta CDR3 regions were amplified. Using the HTBI primer set, a first-round RT-PCR was run on the TCR CDR3. TCRdb ran MiXCR on the multiplex PCR reads and lists one entry per CDR3 protein. The sample shows about 360,000 distinct CDR3 sequences, 13% of them seen only once.

The sample consisted of blood. The receptor was isolated from a woman under 30 with Graves' hyperthyroidism. The gene calls are TRBV11-2 and TRBJ2-5; D is tentatively TRBD1 or TRBD2 (9 bases each). The CDR3 DNA reads TGTGCCAGCAGCTTTATGAATAGCGGGGGACAGGGAGAGACCCAGTACTTC. This sequence encodes CASSFMNSGGQGETQYF.